This T cell receptor beta chain was observed in a study of blood T cell repertoires in COVID-19. Study-level background: Material from acute and convalescent COVID-19 was sourced from the United States, Italy and Spain. T cells, B-cell-depleted T cells, or PBMCs supplied cDNA or gDNA.

CDR1 and CDR2 (germline): SGDLS, YYNGEE. Trimming took 0 bases from V and 4 from J, leaving 8 bases between them. CDR3 length: 14 residues. As originally analysed: Estimated nucleated cell counts came from reference gene primer amplification. The assay was immunoSEQ multiplex PCR, and TCRdb's table has in-frame clones only and misses some. D and trimming come from the DNA, and the V and J calls and clone size come from that table. The table shows approximately 100,000 clones, with around 87% occurring only once. The chain is built from TRBV9 and TRBJ1-5; TRBD1 might be the D (6 bases). The clonotype comes from a woman aged 30 to 39 with acute or convalescent COVID-19. Sequences were obtained from peripheral blood. CDR3 region: CASSVGQGNQPQHF. The CDR3 nucleotides are TGTGCCAGCAGCGTAGGGCAGGGGAATCAGCCCCAGCATTTT.